This T cell receptor (beta chain) was profiled in a study of blood T cell repertoires in COVID-19. Study overall: There were acute and convalescent COVID-19 samples, and they came from the United States, Italy and Spain.

The V gene's germline CDR1 is MRHNA and CDR2 SNTAGT. This CDR3 has 14 residues. V lost 11 bases to trimming and J lost 0 bases; unmatched junction nucleotides: 7. Some clones are missing from TCRdb's copy, which holds only in-frame ones; the method was immunoSEQ multiplex PCR. The table shows around 500,000 clones, with more than 85% occurring only once. The sequence derives from a woman aged 55-69 years who had recovered from COVID-19. The chain joins TRBV6-4 to TRBJ1-3; TRBD1 matches at 7 bases. The sample consisted of PBMCs or T cells enriched from blood (not recorded which). This CDR3 is CALTGSYSGNTIYF. The DNA for the CDR3 is TGTGCCTTGACAGGGTCCTACTCTGGAAACACCATATATTTT.